A single T cell receptor (beta chain) is shown here with its context. Sequencing used immunoSEQ multiplex PCR; TCRdb keeps in-frame clones, though not all of them. The repertoire holds about 82,000 clones, with around 72% as singletons. This sample stems from a study of blood T cell repertoires in COVID-19. About the research overall: Some COVID-19 samples were acute and others convalescent; all came from the United States, Italy and Spain. Sources were T cells, B-cell-depleted T cells, or PBMCs; the material itself was cDNA or gDNA.

Material for sequencing was peripheral blood. This sequence originates from a human donor with acute or convalescent COVID-19. The donor label of this sample is uncertain.

The CDR3 protein is CASSQGTRAYNEQFF. The CDR3, as DNA: TGCGCCAGCAGCCAAGGGACTAGAGCGTACAATGAGCAGTTCTTC. The rearrangement joins TRBV4-3 to TRBJ2-1; the match to TRBD2 covers 7 bases. V was pared by 1 base and J by 4 bases, with 4 bases of the junction left unmatched. The germline CDR1 and CDR2 sequences are LGHNA and YSLEER. This CDR3 is 15 amino acids long.